This T cell receptor beta chain was identified during a study of cytomegalovirus exposure and HLA in healthy donors (dated by TCRdb to between 2016 and 2019). Notes on the research overall: According to a later analysis, one platform produced both the 100 to 150 validation repertoires and the approximately 660 repertoires of the first cohort. To predict cytomegalovirus infection status, the study combined high-throughput TCR immunosequencing, statistical association of individual TCRs with disease status, and machine learning. Besides the first cohort of roughly 700 subjects, a separate validation cohort made up of around 120 different subjects was used. The study aimed to test whether cataloging public T cell receptors could reveal signatures of past pathogen exposure.

In the case of this clone: Its antigen is currently not known. Nothing much larger sits one base from this clone, and base qualities are not available.

Results the study describes overall, beyond this receptor: The study listed 164 TCR beta chains as associated with cytomegalovirus. While some public TCRs were present in many individuals, most TCR sequences turned up only very rarely across donors. In a later analysis, TCRs clustered in the first cohort were found to also tend to co-occur in the 130 or so validation repertoires, with roughly 93% of cluster scores above 0. In vitro tests confirmed that three of the cytomegalovirus-associated TCR beta chains recognize cytomegalovirus antigens. In both the original and validation cohorts, the classifier was reported to diagnose cytomegalovirus status with high specificity and sensitivity. The authors suggested that the approach could potentially be extended to other disease states and immunological phenotypes. The validation cohort had no HLA typing available for a later analysis, so co-occurrence within that cohort was assessed over all 130 or so repertoires.

To prepare the library, the immunoSEQ multiplex PCR assay was applied. The original pipeline was this. To diagnose cytomegalovirus status from the catalog of TCR beta chain sequences, a statistical classification framework was built. TCRdb carries this immuneACCESS record with in-frame sequences only. Its versions omit some clonotypes, under half of them owing to an unresolved V gene in the studies checked, with the rest unexplained. That table supplies the V and J calls and clone size; D and trimming were determined from the DNA. For this sample the table gives about 95,000 clones, of which less than 85% were detected only once. The ten largest account for 20% of the sample. Donors formed part of the validation cohort, which comprised 120 subjects and was distinct from the first cohort of 666 subjects. V is shortened by 5 bases, J by 2 bases, and the region joining them spans 9 bases. Including cysteine and phenylalanine, the CDR3 has 14 amino acids. Only CDR3 DNA remains: 42 bases, in frame from the first base. Via the germline V gene, CDR1 is MNHNS and CDR2 SASEGT.

The sample consisted of PBMCs. This TCR came from a man younger than 30 in good health and CMV-seropositive. Here the chain combines TRBV6-1 and TRBJ2-2, with TRBD2 perhaps the D gene, on 6 matching bases. The CDR3 protein is CASSRTINTGELFF. The DNA sequence is as follows: TGTGCCAGCAGTAGGACTATAAACACCGGGGAGCTGTTTTTT.